Listed here is a single T cell receptor beta chain. The data were obtained in a study of T cell clonotyping in hematopoietic cell transplantation. This CDR3 region has 16 residues. Trimming removed 4 bases from V and 0 bases from J, with 14 bases in between. Germline CDR1 is SGDLS and CDR2 is YYNGEE. This table comes from immunoSEQ multiplex PCR, and its TCRdb copy is limited to in-frame clones, with some not included. The sample carries some 30,000 clones, 90% to 96% recorded once. The sequence was obtained from a man over 45 in good health. Some clones in this sample may be carry-over from other donors' samples. Sequenced material: peripheral blood mononuclear cells. The rearrangement joins TRBV9 to TRBJ2-1; D is tentatively TRBD1 or TRBD2 (5 bases each). CDR3: CASSIGGFLSYNEQFF. The CDR3 DNA reads TGTGCCAGCAGCATTGGGGGATTCCTCTCCTACAATGAGCAGTTCTTC.